This TCR beta chain was identified during a study of CXCR3-negative and CXCR3-positive naive CD8 T cells. Turning to the study itself: Per-library TRB read counts averaged about 1.5 +/- 0.3 million, adding up to approximately 130 million in total.

This CDR3 contains 18 residues. In germline, CDR1 is LGHNA, CDR2 YSLEER. Worth noting for this clonotype: Its target is unknown.

It was by 5' RACE with UMI labels that the TRB cDNA libraries were prepared. No DNA is given; TCRdb re-called the 5' RACE reads and lists each CDR3 protein once. Its clone listing holds 45,000 to 75,000 distinct CDR3 sequences. Naivety in CD8+ T cells corresponded to a CD45RO-CCR7+CD27+CD95- phenotype. Findings and caveats of the study: Cryopreservation partially lowered CXCR3 expression, so most assays used fresh PBMCs. Against CXCR3-negative naive cells, CXCR3-positive naive cells showed more hydrophobic TRB CDR3s.

The V and J genes are TRBV4-3 and TRBJ2-2; as DNA is missing, the TRBD1 call by TCRdb cannot be tested. The material sequenced was naive CXCR3- CD8+ T cells from blood. Noted subset: CD45RO-CCR7+CD27+CD95- naive CD8+ T cells lacking CXCR3 (TNR3-). The TCR originated in a human donor in good health. Some clones in this sample may be carry-over from other donors' samples. CDR3 in amino acids: CASSQDQGPQPYTGELFF.